Listed below are T cell receptor beta chains from one sample, sequenced in a study of cytomegalovirus exposure and HLA in healthy donors. The repertoire was sequenced with immunoSEQ multiplex PCR; TCRdb's copy has only in-frame clones and lacks some. This sample yields 95,000 to 100,000 clones, of which approximately 85% are seen a single time; about 3.6% belongs to the top ten. The sample comprised PBMCs. Receptors were obtained from a man aged 25 to 40 in good health and CMV-seronegative. The CDR3 runs from the conserved cysteine through the conserved F or W. Fields, in order: D gene, V gene, J gene, clone size, CDR3 DNA, CDR3 protein. D genes are given only for firm matches. A row's size may be missing; if present it is once, few, many or a size class.

d_gene: TRBD1
v_gene: TRBV5-5
j_gene: TRBJ2-1
abundance: .
CDR3nt: TGTGCCAGCAGAACCGGGACAGGGTCCTACAATGAGCAGTTCTTC
CDR3aa: CASRTGTGSYNEQFF

d_gene: .
v_gene: TRBV7-8
j_gene: TRBJ1-2
abundance: .
CDR3nt: TGTGCCAGCAGCTTAAATTCCGGGAACTATGGCTACACCTTC
CDR3aa: CASSLNSGNYGYTF

d_gene: TRBD2
v_gene: TRBV4-1
j_gene: TRBJ2-7
abundance: .
CDR3nt: TGCGCCAGCAGCCAAATGACTAGCGGGGCCCACGAGCAGTACTTC
CDR3aa: CASSQMTSGAHEQYF

d_gene: .
v_gene: TRBV7-8
j_gene: TRBJ1-2
abundance: .
CDR3nt: TGTGCCAGCAGCTCTAACCGGGACACAACTAACTATGGCTACACCTTC
CDR3aa: CASSSNRDTTNYGYTF

d_gene: TRBD1
v_gene: TRBV15
j_gene: TRBJ2-5
abundance: .
CDR3nt: TGTGCCACCAGCAGAGACAGGGGACAGGGGCGAGGGGGGACCCAGTACTTC
CDR3aa: CATSRDRGQGRGGTQYF

d_gene: TRBD1
v_gene: TRBV14
j_gene: TRBJ1-5
abundance: few
CDR3nt: TGTGCCAGCAGCCCTGGGACAGGTCCCTGGCATTTT
CDR3aa: CASSPGTGPWHF

d_gene: .
v_gene: TRBV9
j_gene: TRBJ1-2
abundance: .
CDR3nt: TGTGCCAGCAGCGTCTCCGACTTGCTTAACTATGGCTACACCTTC
CDR3aa: CASSVSDLLNYGYTF

d_gene: TRBD2
v_gene: TRBV5-6
j_gene: TRBJ2-2
abundance: .
CDR3nt: TGTGCCAGCAGCTACGGGGGGGTGAACACCGGGGAGCTGTTTTTT
CDR3aa: CASSYGGVNTGELFF

d_gene: .
v_gene: TRBV5-4
j_gene: TRBJ2-2
abundance: .
CDR3nt: TGTGCCAGCAGCTTATGGAGGGGGAACACCGGGGAGCTGTTTTTT
CDR3aa: CASSLWRGNTGELFF

d_gene: .
v_gene: TRBV9
j_gene: TRBJ1-1
abundance: .
CDR3nt: TGTGCCAGCAGCTCGTATTCTGGAGGATTGACTGAAGCTTTCTTT
CDR3aa: CASSSYSGGLTEAFF

d_gene: .
v_gene: TRBV30
j_gene: TRBJ1-4
abundance: once
CDR3nt: TGTGCCTGGAGTTTGGGGGGTGAAAAACTGTTTTTT
CDR3aa: CAWSLGGEKLFF

d_gene: .
v_gene: TRBV13
j_gene: TRBJ1-6
abundance: .
CDR3nt: TGTGCCACCGGTCCCGGGGAGGGTTCACCCCTCCACTTT
CDR3aa: CATGPGEGSPLHF

d_gene: TRBD1
v_gene: TRBV7-9
j_gene: TRBJ2-3
abundance: .
CDR3nt: TGTGCCAGCAGCCCCGAGGGGGCCACAGATACGCAGTATTTT
CDR3aa: CASSPEGATDTQYF

d_gene: TRBD2
v_gene: TRBV6-6
j_gene: TRBJ2-7
abundance: .
CDR3nt: TGTGCCAGCAGGCCCGCCGGGACTACCTCCTACGAGCAGTACTTC
CDR3aa: CASRPAGTTSYEQYF

d_gene: TRBD2
v_gene: TRBV2
j_gene: TRBJ2-3
abundance: .
CDR3nt: TGTGCCAGCAGGAGGGACTACACAGATACGCAGTATTTT
CDR3aa: CASRRDYTDTQYF

d_gene: TRBD1
v_gene: TRBV28
j_gene: TRBJ2-5
abundance: .
CDR3nt: TGTGCCAGCAGTCTGACAGGGGCTCGAGAGACCCAGTACTTC
CDR3aa: CASSLTGARETQYF

d_gene: .
v_gene: TRBV2
j_gene: TRBJ1-5
abundance: .
CDR3nt: TGTGCCAGCAGTGAAACCCAGGGGCAGCCCCAGCATTTT
CDR3aa: CASSETQGQPQHF

d_gene: .
v_gene: TRBV5-6
j_gene: TRBJ2-5
abundance: .
CDR3nt: TGTGCCAGCAGCTTGGAGGAGGAGACCCAGTACTTC
CDR3aa: CASSLEEETQYF